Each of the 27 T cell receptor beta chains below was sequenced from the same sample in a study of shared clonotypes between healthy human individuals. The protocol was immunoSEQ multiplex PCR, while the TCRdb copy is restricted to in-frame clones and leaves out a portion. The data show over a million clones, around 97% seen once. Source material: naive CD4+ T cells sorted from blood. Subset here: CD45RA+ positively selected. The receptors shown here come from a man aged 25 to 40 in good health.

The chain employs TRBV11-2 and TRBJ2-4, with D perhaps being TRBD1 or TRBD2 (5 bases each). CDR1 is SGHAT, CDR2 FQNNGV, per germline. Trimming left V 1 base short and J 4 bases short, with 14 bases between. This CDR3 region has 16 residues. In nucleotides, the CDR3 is TGTGCCAGCAGCTTAGCAGGCCGGGGCAGTAAAAACATTCAGTACTTC. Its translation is CASSLAGRGSKNIQYF.

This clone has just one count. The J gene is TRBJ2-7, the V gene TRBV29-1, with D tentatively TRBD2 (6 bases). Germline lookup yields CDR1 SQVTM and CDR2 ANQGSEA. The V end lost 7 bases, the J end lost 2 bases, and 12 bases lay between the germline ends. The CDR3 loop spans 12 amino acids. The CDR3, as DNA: TGCAGCGCCCAGCGGGCACCCTACGAGCAGTACTTC. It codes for CSAQRAPYEQYF.

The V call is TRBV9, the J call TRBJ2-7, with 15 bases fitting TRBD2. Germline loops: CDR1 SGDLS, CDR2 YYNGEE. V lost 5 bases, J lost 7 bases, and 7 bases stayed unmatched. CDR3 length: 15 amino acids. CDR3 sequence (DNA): TGTGCCAGCAGTGCCCGGACTAGCGGGAGGGTTGAGCAGTACTTC. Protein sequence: CASSARTSGRVEQYF.

CDR3 nucleotide sequence: TGTGCCAGCAGCTTTGACAGGGTAGTGACTGAAGCTTTCTTT. This gives the protein CASSFDRVVTEAFF. The V call is TRBV5-6, the J call TRBJ1-1; 7 bases are a match to TRBD1. V was pared by 2 bases and J by 5 bases, with 6 bases of the junction left unmatched. Germline CDR1 SGHDT, CDR2 YYEEEE. The CDR3 consists of 14 residues.

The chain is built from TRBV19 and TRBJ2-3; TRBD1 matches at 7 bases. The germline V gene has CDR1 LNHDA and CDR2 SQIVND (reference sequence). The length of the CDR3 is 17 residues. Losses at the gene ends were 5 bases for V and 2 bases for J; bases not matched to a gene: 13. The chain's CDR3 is CASSRRPQGVFTDTQYF. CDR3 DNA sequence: TGTGCCAGTAGTCGGCGGCCCCAGGGGGTGTTCACAGATACGCAGTATTTT.

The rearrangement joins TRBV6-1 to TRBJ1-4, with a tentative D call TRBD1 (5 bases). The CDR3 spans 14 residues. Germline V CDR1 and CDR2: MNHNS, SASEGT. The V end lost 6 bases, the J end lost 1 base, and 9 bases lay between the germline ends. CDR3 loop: CASRERGTNEKLFF. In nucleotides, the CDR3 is TGTGCCAGCAGAGAGAGGGGAACTAATGAAAAACTGTTTTTT.

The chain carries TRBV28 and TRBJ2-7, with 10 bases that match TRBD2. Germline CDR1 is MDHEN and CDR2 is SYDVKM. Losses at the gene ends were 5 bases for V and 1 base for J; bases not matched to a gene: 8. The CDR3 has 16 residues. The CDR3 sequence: CASSAPGTSESYEQYF. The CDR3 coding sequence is TGTGCCAGCAGTGCCCCCGGGACTAGCGAGTCCTACGAGCAGTACTTC.

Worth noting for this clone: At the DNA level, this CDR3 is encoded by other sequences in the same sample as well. CDR3 loop: CASSVAPQETQYF. The CDR3 DNA reads as TGTGCCAGCAGCGTGGCTCCACAAGAGACCCAGTACTTC. V and J are TRBV9 and TRBJ2-5; D is unclear. Germline CDR1 is SGDLS and CDR2 is YYNGEE. The CDR3 consists of 13 residues. V was shortened by 2 bases and J by 2 bases, with 7 bases between the two germline ends.

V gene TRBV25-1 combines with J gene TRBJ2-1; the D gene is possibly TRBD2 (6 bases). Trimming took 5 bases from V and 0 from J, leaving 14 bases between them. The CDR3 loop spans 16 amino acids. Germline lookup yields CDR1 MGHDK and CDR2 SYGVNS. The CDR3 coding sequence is TGTGCCAGCAGTTCAATTGCGGGAAGCTCCTACAATGAGCAGTTCTTC. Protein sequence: CASSSIAGSSYNEQFF. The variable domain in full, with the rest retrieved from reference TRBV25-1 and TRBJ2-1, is EADIYQTPRYLVIGTGKKITLECSQTMGHDKMYWYQQDPGMELHLIHYSYGVNSTEKGDLSSESTVSRIRTEHFPLTLESARPSHTSQYLCASSSIAGSSYNEQFFGPGTRLTVL.

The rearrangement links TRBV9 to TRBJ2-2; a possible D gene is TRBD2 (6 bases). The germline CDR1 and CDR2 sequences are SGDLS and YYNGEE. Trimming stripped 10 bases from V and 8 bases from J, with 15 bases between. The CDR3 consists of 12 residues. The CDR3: CASCREKGELFF. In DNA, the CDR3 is TGTGCCTCCTGCCGGGAGAAGGGGGAGCTGTTTTTT.

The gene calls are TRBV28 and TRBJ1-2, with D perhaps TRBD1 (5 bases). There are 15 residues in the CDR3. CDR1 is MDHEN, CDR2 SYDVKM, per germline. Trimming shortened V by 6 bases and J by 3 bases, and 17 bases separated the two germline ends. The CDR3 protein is CASRSGTGAHYGYTF. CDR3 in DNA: TGTGCCAGCAGAAGCGGCACCGGGGCCCACTATGGCTACACCTTC.

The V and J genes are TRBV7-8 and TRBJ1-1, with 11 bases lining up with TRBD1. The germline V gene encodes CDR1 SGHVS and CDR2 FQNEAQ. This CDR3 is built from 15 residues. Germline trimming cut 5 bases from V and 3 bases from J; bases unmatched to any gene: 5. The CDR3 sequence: CASSPGQGVYTEAFF. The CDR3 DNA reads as TGTGCCAGCAGCCCGGGACAGGGGGTTTACACTGAAGCTTTCTTT.

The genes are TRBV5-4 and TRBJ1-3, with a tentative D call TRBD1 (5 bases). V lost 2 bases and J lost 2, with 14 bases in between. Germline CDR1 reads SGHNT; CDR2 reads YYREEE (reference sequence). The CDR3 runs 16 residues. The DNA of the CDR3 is TGTGCCAGCAGCTTCGGGGGAGCGGGAGCTGGAAACACCATATATTTT. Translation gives CASSFGGAGAGNTIYF.

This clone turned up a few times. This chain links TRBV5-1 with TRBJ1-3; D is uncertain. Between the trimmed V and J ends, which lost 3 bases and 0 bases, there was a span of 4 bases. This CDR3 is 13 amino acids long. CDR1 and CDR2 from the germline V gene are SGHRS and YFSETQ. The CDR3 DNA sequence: TGCGCCAGCAGCTCCATCTCTGGAAACACCATATATTTT. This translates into CASSSISGNTIYF.

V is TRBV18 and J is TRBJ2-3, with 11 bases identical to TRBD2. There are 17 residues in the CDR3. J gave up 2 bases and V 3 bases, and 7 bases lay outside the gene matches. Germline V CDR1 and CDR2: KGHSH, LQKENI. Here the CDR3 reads CASSPTLAGEYTDTQYF. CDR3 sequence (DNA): TGTGCCAGCTCACCTACACTAGCGGGAGAGTACACAGATACGCAGTATTTT.

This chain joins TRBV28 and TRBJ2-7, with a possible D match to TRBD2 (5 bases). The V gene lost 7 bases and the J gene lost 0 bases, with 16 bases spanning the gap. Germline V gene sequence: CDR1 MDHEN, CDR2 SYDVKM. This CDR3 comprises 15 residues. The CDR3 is CASTPPSGTSYEQYF. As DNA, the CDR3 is TGTGCCAGCACCCCCCCCAGCGGCACCTCCTACGAGCAGTACTTC.

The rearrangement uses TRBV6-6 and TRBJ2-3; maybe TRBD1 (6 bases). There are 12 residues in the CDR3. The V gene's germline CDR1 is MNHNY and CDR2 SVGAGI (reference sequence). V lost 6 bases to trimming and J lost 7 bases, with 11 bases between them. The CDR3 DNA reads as TGTGCCAGCAGCCCGGACAGCCATACGCAGTATTTT. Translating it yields CASSPDSHTQYF.

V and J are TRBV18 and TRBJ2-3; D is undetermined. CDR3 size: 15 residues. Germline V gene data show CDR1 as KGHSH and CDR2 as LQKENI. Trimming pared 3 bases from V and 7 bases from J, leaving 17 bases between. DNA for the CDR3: TGTGCCAGCTCACCGCAGGCCGTAGGCATTCATACGCAGTATTTT. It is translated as CASSPQAVGIHTQYF.

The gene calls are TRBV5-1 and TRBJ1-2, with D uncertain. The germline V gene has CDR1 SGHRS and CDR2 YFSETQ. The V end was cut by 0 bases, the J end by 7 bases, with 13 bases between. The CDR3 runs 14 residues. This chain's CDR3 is CASSLVGPMGGYTF. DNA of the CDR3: TGCGCCAGCAGCTTGGTAGGCCCCATGGGTGGCTACACCTTC.

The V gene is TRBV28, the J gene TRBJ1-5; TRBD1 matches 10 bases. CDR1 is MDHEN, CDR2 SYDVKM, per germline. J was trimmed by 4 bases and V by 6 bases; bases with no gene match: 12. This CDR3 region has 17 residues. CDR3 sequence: CASRRRTGQGLNQPQHF. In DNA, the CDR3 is TGTGCCAGCAGGCGCCGAACGGGACAGGGGTTGAATCAGCCCCAGCATTTT.

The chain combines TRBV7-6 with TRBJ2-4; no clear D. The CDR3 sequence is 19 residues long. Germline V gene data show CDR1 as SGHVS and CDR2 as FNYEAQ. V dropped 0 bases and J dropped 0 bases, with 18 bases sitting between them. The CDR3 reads CASSLARTEPTLAKNIQYF. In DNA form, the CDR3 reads TGTGCCAGCAGCTTAGCCCGAACTGAGCCGACTCTAGCCAAAAACATTCAGTACTTC.

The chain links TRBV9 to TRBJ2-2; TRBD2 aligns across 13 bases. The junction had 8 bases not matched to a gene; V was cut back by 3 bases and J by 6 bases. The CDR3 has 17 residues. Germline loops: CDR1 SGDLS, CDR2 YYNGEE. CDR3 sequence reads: CASSERTSGRGAGELFF. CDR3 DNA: TGTGCCAGCAGCGAACGGACTAGCGGGAGAGGAGCCGGGGAGCTGTTTTTT.

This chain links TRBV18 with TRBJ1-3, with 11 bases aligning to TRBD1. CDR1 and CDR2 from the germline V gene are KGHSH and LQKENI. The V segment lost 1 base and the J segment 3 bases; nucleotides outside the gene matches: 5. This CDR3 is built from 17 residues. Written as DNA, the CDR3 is TGTGCCAGCTCACCACTCCGGACAGGGGGCATTGGAAACACCATATATTTT. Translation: CASSPLRTGGIGNTIYF.

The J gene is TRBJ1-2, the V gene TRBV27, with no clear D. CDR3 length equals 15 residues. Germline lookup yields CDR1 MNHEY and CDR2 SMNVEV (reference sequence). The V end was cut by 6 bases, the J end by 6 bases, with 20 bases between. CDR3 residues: CASSVEYSLSHGYTF. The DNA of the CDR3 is TGTGCCAGCAGCGTAGAGTACTCACTGTCCCATGGCTACACCTTC.

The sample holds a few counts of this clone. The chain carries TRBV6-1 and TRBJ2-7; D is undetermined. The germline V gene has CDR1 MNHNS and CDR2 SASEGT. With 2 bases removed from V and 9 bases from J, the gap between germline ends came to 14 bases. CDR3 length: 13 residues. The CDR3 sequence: CASSEFWAVGQYF. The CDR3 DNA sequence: TGTGCCAGCAGTGAATTTTGGGCCGTCGGGCAGTACTTC.

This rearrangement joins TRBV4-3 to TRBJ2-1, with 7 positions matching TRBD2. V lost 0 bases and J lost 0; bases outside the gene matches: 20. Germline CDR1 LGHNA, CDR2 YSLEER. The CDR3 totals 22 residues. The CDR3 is CASSQDRGHGSSGRSSYNEQFF. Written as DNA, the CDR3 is TGCGCCAGCAGCCAAGATCGGGGCCATGGGTCTAGCGGACGAAGCTCCTACAATGAGCAGTTCTTC.

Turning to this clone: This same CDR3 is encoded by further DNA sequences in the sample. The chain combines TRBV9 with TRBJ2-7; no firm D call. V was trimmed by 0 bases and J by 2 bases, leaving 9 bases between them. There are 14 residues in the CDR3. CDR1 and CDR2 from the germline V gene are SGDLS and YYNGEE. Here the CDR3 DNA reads TGTGCCAGCAGCGTAGGAACGGAACCCTACGAGCAGTACTTC. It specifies CASSVGTEPYEQYF.